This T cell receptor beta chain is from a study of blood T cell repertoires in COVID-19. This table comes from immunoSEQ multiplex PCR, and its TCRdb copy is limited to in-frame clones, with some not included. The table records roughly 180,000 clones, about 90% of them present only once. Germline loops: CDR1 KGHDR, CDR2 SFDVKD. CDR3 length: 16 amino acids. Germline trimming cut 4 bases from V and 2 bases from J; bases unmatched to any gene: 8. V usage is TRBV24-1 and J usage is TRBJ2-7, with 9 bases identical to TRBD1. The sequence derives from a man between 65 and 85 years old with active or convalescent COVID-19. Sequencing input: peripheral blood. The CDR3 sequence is CATSDSGQGSPYEQYF. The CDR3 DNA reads TGTGCCACCAGTGACTCTGGACAGGGGTCACCCTACGAGCAGTACTTC.